Following are 13 T cell receptor beta chains from one sample sequenced in a study of T cell repertoires in cytomegalovirus infection. TCRdb analysed the reads with MiXCR anew, one entry per CDR3 protein. This sample has approximately 630,000 distinct CDR3 sequences; approximately 25% occur once, and the top ten carry 7% to 9%. Specimen: CD8+ T cells from PBMCs. The receptors were gathered from a human donor in good health (CMV status not recorded). Some clones in this sample may be carry-over from other donors' samples.

This clonotype was detected a few times. The CDR3 sequence is CASSLKVPNTEAFF. DNA of the CDR3: TGTGCCAGCAGCTTAAAGGTTCCGAACACTGAAGCTTTCTTT. The V gene is TRBV7-8, the J gene TRBJ1-1; D not resolved. This CDR3 has 14 residues. The germline V gene encodes CDR1 SGHVS and CDR2 FQNEAQ. With 2 bases removed from V and 1 base from J, the gap between germline ends came to 8 bases. Based on the CDR3 plus reference TRBV7-8 and TRBJ1-1, the full variable domain is GAGVSQSPRYKVAKRGQDVALRCDPISGHVSLFWYQQALGQGPEFLTYFQNEAQLDKSGLPSDRFFAERPEGSVSTLKIQRTQQEDSAVYLCASSLKVPNTEAFFGQGTRLTVV.

The chain uses TRBV11-2 and TRBJ2-7, with TRBD2 matching 14 bases. J lost 3 bases, V lost 5 bases, and 9 bases had no gene match. The CDR3 covers 17 residues. Looked up from germline, CDR1 is SGHAT and CDR2 is FQNNGV. The DNA of the CDR3 is TGTGCCAGCAGCCTATGGCGGACTAGCGGGGGGAACTACGAGCAGTACGTC. It encodes CASSLWRTSGGNYEQYV.

In this sample, this clonotype turned up a few times. The chain carries TRBV28 and TRBJ2-6; TRBD1 aligns across 9 bases. V shed 6 bases and J 3 bases; nucleotides not matched to a gene: 3. This CDR3 has 15 amino acids. Per the germline V gene, CDR1 is MDHEN and CDR2 is SYDVKM. The CDR3 bases are TGTGCCAGCAGATACAGGGGGCTTGGGGCCAACGTCCTGACTTTC. Translating it yields CASRYRGLGANVLTF.

The rearrangement uses TRBV28 and TRBJ2-6; D possibly matches TRBD1 or TRBD2 (6 bases each). This CDR3 contains 14 residues. Germline-derived CDR1 and CDR2 are MDHEN and SYDVKM. Deletions cut 3 bases from V and 6 bases from J, with 9 bases between. CDR3 amino acids: CASSFWGAANVLTF. The CDR3 coding sequence is TGTGCCAGCAGTTTTTGGGGGGCGGCCAACGTCCTGACTTTC.

The rearrangement links TRBV28 to TRBJ2-2; 9 nucleotides agree with TRBD1. This CDR3 has 15 amino acids. Per the germline V gene, CDR1 is MDHEN and CDR2 is SYDVKM. The junction had 9 bases not matched to a gene; V was cut back by 8 bases and J by 5 bases. CDR3: CASEPGQGRTGELFF. CDR3 nucleotide sequence: TGTGCCAGCGAACCGGGACAGGGCCGGACCGGGGAGCTGTTTTTT.

This clonotype was observed once. With a much larger clone just one base away, this may be a read error. The J gene is TRBJ1-1, the V gene TRBV28; the D gene is possibly TRBD1 (5 bases). The CDR3 extends over 13 amino acids. V lost 8 bases and J lost 5, with 15 bases in between. Looked up from germline, CDR1 is MDHEN and CDR2 is SYDVKM. CDR3 nucleotide sequence: TGTGCCAGCTTCCCGGAATGGGGGACTGAAGCTTTCTTT. It translates to CASFPEWGTEAFF.

In its sample, this clonotype was seen a few times. This chain connects TRBV4-1 to TRBJ2-7; the D is unclear. Germline assignment: CDR1 MGHRA and CDR2 YSYEKL. This CDR3 is 14 amino acids long. Trimming shortened V by 6 bases and J by 2 bases, and 14 bases separated the two germline ends. The CDR3 loop is CASSSLVGAYEQYV. The CDR3 DNA is TGCGCCAGCAGTTCCCTAGTTGGTGCCTACGAGCAGTACGTC.

V is TRBV6-2 or TRBV6-3 and J is TRBJ1-5; the D gene is possibly TRBD1 (6 bases). CDR3 length: 15 amino acids. Germline values: CDR1 MNHEY, CDR2 SVGEGT. Trimming took 6 bases from V and 6 from J, leaving 18 bases between them. The CDR3 sequence: CASSYGTPRGQPQHF. The CDR3 DNA follows: TGTGCCAGCAGCTATGGGACACCCCGGGGTCAGCCCCAGCATTTT.

This clonotype was recorded a few times. The CDR3 coding sequence is TGTGCCAGCTCACCTGGACAGGGGCTCAGGGAGACCCAGTACTTC. Translation: CASSPGQGLRETQYF. The chain links TRBV18 to TRBJ2-5; TRBD1 aligns across 9 bases. The germline gives CDR1 KGHSH, CDR2 LQKENI. J lost 5 bases, V lost 3 bases, and 7 bases had no gene match. The CDR3 runs 15 residues.

A remark on this clonotype: This may come from a read error, since a much larger clone is one base off. This chain uses TRBV2 with TRBJ2-1; 10 bases map to TRBD2. CDR1 is SNHLY and CDR2 is FYNNEI in the germline V gene. The CDR3 extends over 14 amino acids. CDR3 bases: TGTACCAGCAGGACTAGCGGTACCTACAATGAGCAGTTCTTC. Protein product: CTSRTSGTYNEQFF.

This clonotype was seen ten or more times. The chain combines TRBV7-6 with TRBJ2-1, with unresolved D. The CDR3 loop spans 12 amino acids. Germline-derived CDR1 and CDR2 are SGHVS and FNYEAQ. Trimming shortened V by 11 bases and J by 4 bases, and 12 bases separated the two germline ends. CDR3 sequence: CAGRPVYNEQFF. CDR3 coding DNA: TGTGCCGGTAGGCCAGTATACAATGAGCAGTTCTTC.

The V call is TRBV28, the J call TRBJ2-1; D is uncertain. The length of the CDR3 is 15 residues. Trimming took 6 bases from V and 0 from J, leaving 12 bases between them. Germline V gene lookup returns CDR1 MDHEN and CDR2 SYDVKM. The CDR3, as DNA: TGTGCCAGCAGAACCCGACATACCTCCTACAATGAGCAGTTCTTC. Translated: CASRTRHTSYNEQFF. Full variable domain (remainder filled in from reference TRBV28 and TRBJ2-1): DVKVTQSSRYLVKRTGEKVFLECVQDMDHENMFWYRQDPGLGLRLIYFSYDVKMKEKGDIPEGYSVSREKKERFSLILESASTNQTSMYLCASRTRHTSYNEQFFGPGTRLTVL.

The chain couples TRBV6-6 to TRBJ2-6, with 10 bases identical to TRBD2. Trimming cost V 8 bases and J 2 bases; bases outside gene matches: 6. Germline values: CDR1 MNHNY, CDR2 SVGAGI (reference sequence). The CDR3 is 16 residues long. The CDR3 DNA sequence: TGTGCCAGCGAAGAAGCGGGGGGGCCTGGGGCCAACGTCCTGACTTTC. Protein sequence: CASEEAGGPGANVLTF.